The clone carrying this T cell receptor (beta chain) turned up a few times. This sample was included in a study of T cells in Graves' hyperthyroidism and ophthalmopathy. On the study more broadly: At the time of initial diagnosis and before any treatment, peripheral blood was collected.

Between the trimmed V and J ends, which lost 1 base and 0 bases, there was a span of 6 bases. Germline loops: CDR1 MGHDK, CDR2 SYGVNS. The length of the CDR3 is 15 residues. RNA transcripts gave rise to amplified TCR beta CDR3 regions. Researchers ran a first-round RT-PCR on the TCR CDR3 using the HTBI primer set. TCRdb redid the calling of the multiplex PCR reads with MiXCR, one entry per CDR3 protein. Of approximately 700,000 distinct CDR3 sequences listed, about a sixth were seen once; the top ten hold around 8.1%. The sequenced sample was blood. The TCR comes from a man between 18 and 35 years old with Graves' hyperthyroidism. The rearrangement links TRBV25-1 to TRBJ1-4, with D possibly being TRBD1 (5 bases). The CDR3 protein is CASSEFRATNEKLFF. The CDR3 coding sequence is TGTGCCAGCAGTGAATTCAGGGCAACTAATGAAAAACTGTTTTTT.